This TCR beta chain was retrieved from a study of T-cell memory formation after mild COVID-19. TCRdb passed the 5' RACE reads through MiXCR, listing each CDR3 protein once. The repertoire holds 300,000 to 350,000 distinct CDR3 sequences, with less than 20% as singletons. Germline lookup yields CDR1 LGHNA and CDR2 YNFKEQ. The V and J ends lost 0 bases and 0 bases, in that order; junction bases with no gene match: 2. The CDR3 has 17 amino acids. The V gene is TRBV4-2, the J gene TRBJ2-6, with 7 bases aligning to TRBD1. The receptor was derived from a man aged 18 to 35 who had mild COVID-19 (a few samples of this study predate the infection). Cell type and time point are not known. The source material was PBMCs or a T cell subset sorted from them (not recorded which). For the CDR3, the DNA is TGTGCCAGCAGCCAAGATCGGGACAGCTCTGGGGCCAACGTCCTGACTTTC. The encoded protein is CASSQDRDSSGANVLTF.